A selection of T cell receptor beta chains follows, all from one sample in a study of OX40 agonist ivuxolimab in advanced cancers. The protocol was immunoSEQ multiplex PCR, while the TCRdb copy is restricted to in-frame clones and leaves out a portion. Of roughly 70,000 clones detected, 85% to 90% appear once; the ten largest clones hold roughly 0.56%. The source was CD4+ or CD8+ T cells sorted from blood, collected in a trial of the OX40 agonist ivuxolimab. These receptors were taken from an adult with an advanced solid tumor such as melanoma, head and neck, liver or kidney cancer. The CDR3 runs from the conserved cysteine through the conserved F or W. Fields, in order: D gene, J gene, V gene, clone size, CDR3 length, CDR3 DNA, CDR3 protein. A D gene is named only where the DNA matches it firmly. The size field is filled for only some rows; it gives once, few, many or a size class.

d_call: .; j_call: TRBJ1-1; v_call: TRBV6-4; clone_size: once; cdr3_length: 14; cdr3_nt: TGTGCCACCCGCCTCGGGGGGCCGAACACTGAAGCTTTCTTT; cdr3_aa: CATRLGGPNTEAFF
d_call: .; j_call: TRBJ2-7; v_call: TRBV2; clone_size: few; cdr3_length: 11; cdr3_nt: TGTGCCAGCAGTTTGGCCTACGAGCAGTACTTC; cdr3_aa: CASSLAYEQYF
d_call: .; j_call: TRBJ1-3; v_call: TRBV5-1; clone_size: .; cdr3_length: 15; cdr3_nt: TGCGCCAGCAGCTTCCACCGGGACGGCCAGAACACCATATATTTT; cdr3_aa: CASSFHRDGQNTIYF
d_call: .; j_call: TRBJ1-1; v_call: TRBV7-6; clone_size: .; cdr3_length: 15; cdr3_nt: TGTGCCAGCAGCGCCTTCGAACGGGGGAACACTGAAGCTTTCTTT; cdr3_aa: CASSAFERGNTEAFF
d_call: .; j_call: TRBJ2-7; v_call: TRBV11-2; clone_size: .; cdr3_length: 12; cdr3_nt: TGTGCCAGCAGCGGCGGCAGCTACGAGCAGTACTTC; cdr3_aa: CASSGGSYEQYF
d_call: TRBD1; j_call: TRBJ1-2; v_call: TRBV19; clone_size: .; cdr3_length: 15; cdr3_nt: TGTGCCAGTAGTATAGAAGACAGGGACTCGGATGGCTACACCTTC; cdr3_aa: CASSIEDRDSDGYTF
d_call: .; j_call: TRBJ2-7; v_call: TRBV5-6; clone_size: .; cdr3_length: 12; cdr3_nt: TGTGCCAGCAGCCCAGGTCTCTACGAGCAGTACTTC; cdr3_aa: CASSPGLYEQYF
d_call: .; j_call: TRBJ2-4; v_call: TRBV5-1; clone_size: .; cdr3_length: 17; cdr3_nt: TGCGCCAGCAGCTTGGGGGGAGGAACTATGGACAAAAACATTCAGTACTTC; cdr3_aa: CASSLGGGTMDKNIQYF
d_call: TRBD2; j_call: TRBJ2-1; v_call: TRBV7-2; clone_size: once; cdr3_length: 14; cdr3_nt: TGTGCCAGCAGCTCCGAGACTAGCCTTAATGAGCAGTTCTTC; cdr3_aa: CASSSETSLNEQFF
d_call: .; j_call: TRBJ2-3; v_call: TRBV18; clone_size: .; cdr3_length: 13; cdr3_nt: TGTGCCAGCTCACGAGACAGCACAGATACGCAGTATTTT; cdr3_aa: CASSRDSTDTQYF
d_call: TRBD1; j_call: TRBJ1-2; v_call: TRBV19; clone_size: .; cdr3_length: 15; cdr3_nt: TGTGCCAGTAGCAGAGGAGGGACAGGAGTTTATGGCTACACCTTC; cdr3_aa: CASSRGGTGVYGYTF
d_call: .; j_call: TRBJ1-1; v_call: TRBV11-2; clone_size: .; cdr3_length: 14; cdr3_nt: TGTGCCAGCAGCTTAGCCCGGGTCCACACTGAAGCTTTCTTT; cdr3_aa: CASSLARVHTEAFF
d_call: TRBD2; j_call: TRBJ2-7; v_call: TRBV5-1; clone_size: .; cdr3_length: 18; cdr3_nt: TGCGCCAGCAGCTTGGGGACAGGGGGGACTAGCGGGATGTACGAGCAGTACTTC; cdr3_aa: CASSLGTGGTSGMYEQYF
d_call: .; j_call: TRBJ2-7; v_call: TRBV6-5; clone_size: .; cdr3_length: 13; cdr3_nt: TGTGCCAGCAGTGCCGGGACGATATACGAGCAGTACTTC; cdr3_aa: CASSAGTIYEQYF
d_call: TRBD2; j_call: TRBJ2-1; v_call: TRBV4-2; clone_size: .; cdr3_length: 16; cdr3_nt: TGTGCCAGCAGCCAAGATCCTAGCGGGGGTTACAATGAGCAGTTCTTC; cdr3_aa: CASSQDPSGGYNEQFF
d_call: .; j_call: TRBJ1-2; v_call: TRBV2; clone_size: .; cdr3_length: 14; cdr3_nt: TGTGCCAGCAGTGAGCGGGGGGTATTTTATGGCTACACCTTC; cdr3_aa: CASSERGVFYGYTF
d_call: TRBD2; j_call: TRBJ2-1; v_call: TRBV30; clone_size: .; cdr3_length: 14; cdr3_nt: TGTGCCTGGAGTCGCCTAGCGGGAGGCTATGAGCAGTTCTTC; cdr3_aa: CAWSRLAGGYEQFF